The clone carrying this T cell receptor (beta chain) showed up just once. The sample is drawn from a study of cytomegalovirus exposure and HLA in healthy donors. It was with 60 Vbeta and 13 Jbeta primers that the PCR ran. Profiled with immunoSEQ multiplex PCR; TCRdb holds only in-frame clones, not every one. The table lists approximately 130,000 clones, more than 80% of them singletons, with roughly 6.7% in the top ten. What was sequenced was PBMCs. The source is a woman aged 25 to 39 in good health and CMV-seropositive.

CDR3 bases: TGTGCCAGCAGCGTGGACAGGGGTGAGACCCAGTACTTC. It translates to CASSVDRGETQYF. This sequence joins TRBV9 and TRBJ2-5; TRBD1 matches at 9 bases. V dropped 2 bases and J dropped 5; count of bases not matched to a gene: 1. This CDR3 comprises 13 residues. Per the germline V gene, CDR1 is SGDLS and CDR2 is YYNGEE. The full variable domain, in which reference TRBV9 and TRBJ2-5 provide the parts outside the CDR3, is DSGVTQTPKHLITATGQRVTLRCSPRSGDLSVYWYQQSLDQGLQFLIQYYNGEERAKGNILERFSAQQFPDLHSELNLSSLELGDSALYFCASSVDRGETQYFGPGTRLLVL.